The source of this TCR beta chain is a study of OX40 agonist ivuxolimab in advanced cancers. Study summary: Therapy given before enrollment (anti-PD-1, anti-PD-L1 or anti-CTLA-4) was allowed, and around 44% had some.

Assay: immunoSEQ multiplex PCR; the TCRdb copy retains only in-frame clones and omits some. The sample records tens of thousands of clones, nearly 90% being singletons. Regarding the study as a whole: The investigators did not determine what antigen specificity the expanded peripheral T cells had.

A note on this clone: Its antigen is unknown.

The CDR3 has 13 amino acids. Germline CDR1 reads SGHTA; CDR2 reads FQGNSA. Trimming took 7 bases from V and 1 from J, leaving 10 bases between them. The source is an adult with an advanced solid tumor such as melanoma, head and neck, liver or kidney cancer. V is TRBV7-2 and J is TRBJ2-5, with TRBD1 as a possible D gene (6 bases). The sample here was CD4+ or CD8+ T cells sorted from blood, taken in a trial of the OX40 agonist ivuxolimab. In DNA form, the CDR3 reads TGTGCCAGCACCCGGGACACCCAAGAGACCCAGTACTTC. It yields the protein CASTRDTQETQYF.